This T cell receptor (beta chain) emerged from a study of shared clonotypes between healthy human individuals. Broader study findings: Naive subsets usually exceeded memory subsets in estimated richness. A handful of donors had roughly 5% of their naive CD4 clonotypes in common.

Assay used: immunoSEQ multiplex PCR; TCRdb lists only in-frame clones, some missing. The sample lists hundreds of thousands of clones; approximately 95% were seen once. Only CD45RO-negative cells positively selected for CCR7 counted as naive CD8 cells, so terminally differentiated effector memory CD45RA+ cells were excluded. Comments on this clone: Its antigen is not known.

This CDR3 contains 17 residues. V gave up 1 base and J gave up 0 bases, with 12 bases separating them. Germline V CDR1 and CDR2: LNHDA, SQIVND (reference sequence). The sequence was obtained from a woman aged 30 to 39 in good health. The sequencing sample was made of naive CD8+ T cells sorted from blood. The chain has TRBV19 and TRBJ2-2, with D perhaps TRBD2 (5 bases). The CDR3 DNA follows: TGTGCCAGTAGTATAGGTTTGGGAGATGCGAACACCGGGGAGCTGTTTTTT. It encodes CASSIGLGDANTGELFF.